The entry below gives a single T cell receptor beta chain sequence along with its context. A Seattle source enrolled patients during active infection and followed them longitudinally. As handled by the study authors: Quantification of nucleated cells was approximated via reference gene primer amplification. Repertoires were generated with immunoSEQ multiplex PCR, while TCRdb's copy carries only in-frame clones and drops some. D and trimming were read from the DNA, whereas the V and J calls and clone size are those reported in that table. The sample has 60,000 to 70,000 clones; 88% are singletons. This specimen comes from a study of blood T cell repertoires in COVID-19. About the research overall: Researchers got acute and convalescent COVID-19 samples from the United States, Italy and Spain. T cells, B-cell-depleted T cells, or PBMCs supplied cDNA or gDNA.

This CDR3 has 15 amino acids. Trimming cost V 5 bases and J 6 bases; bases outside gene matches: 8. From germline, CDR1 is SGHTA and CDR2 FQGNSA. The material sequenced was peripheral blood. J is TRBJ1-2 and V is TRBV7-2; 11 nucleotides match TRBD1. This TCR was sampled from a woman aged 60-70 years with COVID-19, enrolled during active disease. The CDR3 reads CASSPWDRGDNGYTF. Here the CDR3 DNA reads TGTGCCAGCAGCCCATGGGACAGGGGGGATAATGGCTACACCTTC.